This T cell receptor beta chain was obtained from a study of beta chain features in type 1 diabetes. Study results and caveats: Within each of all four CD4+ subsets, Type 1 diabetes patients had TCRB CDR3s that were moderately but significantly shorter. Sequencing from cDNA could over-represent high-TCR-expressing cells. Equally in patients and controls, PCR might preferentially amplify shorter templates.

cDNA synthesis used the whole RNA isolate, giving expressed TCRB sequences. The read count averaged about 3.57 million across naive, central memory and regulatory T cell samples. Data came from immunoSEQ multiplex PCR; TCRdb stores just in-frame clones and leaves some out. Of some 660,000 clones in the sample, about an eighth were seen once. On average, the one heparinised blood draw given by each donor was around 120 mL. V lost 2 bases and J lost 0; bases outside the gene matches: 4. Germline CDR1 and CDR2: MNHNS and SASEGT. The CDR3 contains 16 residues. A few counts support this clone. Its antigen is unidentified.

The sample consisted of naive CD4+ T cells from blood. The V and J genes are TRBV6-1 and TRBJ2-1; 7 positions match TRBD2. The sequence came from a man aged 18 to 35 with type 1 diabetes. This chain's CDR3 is CASSEWEGSSYNEQFF. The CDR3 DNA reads TGTGCCAGCAGTGAATGGGAGGGGAGCTCCTACAATGAGCAGTTCTTC.